One sample yielded the 15 T cell receptor beta chains listed below, sequenced in a study of cytomegalovirus exposure and HLA in healthy donors. The PCR had 60 Vbeta and 13 Jbeta primers. Clones were sequenced by immunoSEQ multiplex PCR, and TCRdb holds only the in-frame ones, with some missing. The table shows fewer than 250,000 clones, with approximately 82% occurring only once. Sample: PBMCs. The receptors here all came from a man younger than 35 in good health and CMV-seronegative.

The J gene is TRBJ2-1, the V gene TRBV5-1, with 10 bases matching TRBD1. This CDR3 has 17 residues. The germline V gene has CDR1 SGHRS and CDR2 YFSETQ. V was pared by 0 bases and J by 3 bases, with 6 bases of the junction left unmatched. CDR3: CASSLGAGTGDYNEQFF. The CDR3 nucleotides are TGCGCCAGCAGCTTGGGCGCCGGGACAGGGGACTACAATGAGCAGTTCTTC. Full variable domain (outside the CDR3, taken from reference TRBV5-1 and TRBJ2-1): KAGVTQTPRYLIKTRGQQVTLSCSPISGHRSVSWYQQTPGQGLQFLFEYFSETQRNKGNFPGRFSGRQFSNSRSEMNVSTLELGDSALYLCASSLGAGTGDYNEQFFGPGTRLTVL.

The chain joins TRBV2 to TRBJ1-5; D may be TRBD1 (5 bases). CDR1 SNHLY and CDR2 FYNNEI come from the germline V gene. The CDR3 runs to 13 residues. V was pared by 1 base and J by 4 bases, with 5 bases between. The CDR3 DNA reads TGTGCCAGCAGTGAAGAGGGGAATCAGCCCCAGCATTTT. Protein sequence: CASSEEGNQPQHF.

The V gene is TRBV20-1, the J gene TRBJ2-5; weak D call: TRBD2 (5 bases). Trimming removed 5 bases from V and 4 bases from J, with 8 bases in between. Germline lookup yields CDR1 DFQATT and CDR2 SNEGSKA (reference sequence). The CDR3 totals 11 residues. The DNA for the CDR3 is TGCAGTGCTTGGGCGGGAGAGACCCAGTACTTC. Encoded protein: CSAWAGETQYF.

The chain employs TRBV15 and TRBJ1-2; no reliable D call. CDR1 and CDR2 (germline): LNHNV, YYDKDF (reference sequence). This CDR3 has 13 residues. V was cut by 3 bases and J by 2 bases, with 7 bases left in between. CDR3 DNA sequence: TGTGCCACCAGCAGGACACCCAACTATGGCTACACCTTC. The encoded protein is CATSRTPNYGYTF. Supplemented by reference TRBV15 and TRBJ1-2, the full variable domain reads DAMVIQNPRYQVTQFGKPVTLSCSQTLNHNVMYWYQQKSSQAPKLLFHYYDKDFNNEADTPDNFQSRRPNTSFCFLDIRSPGLGDTAMYLCATSRTPNYGYTFGSGTRLTVV.

This chain links TRBV10-3 with TRBJ1-2; D is unclear. The CDR3 loop spans 12 amino acids. The V end was cut by 3 bases, the J end by 8 bases, with 10 bases between. From germline, CDR1 is ENHRY and CDR2 SYGVKD. Here the CDR3 reads CAISDTMRGYTF. DNA of the CDR3: TGTGCCATCAGTGACACCATGAGAGGCTACACCTTC.

The rearrangement joins TRBV5-1 to TRBJ1-3; D possibly corresponds to TRBD1 (6 bases). Per the germline V gene, CDR1 is SGHRS and CDR2 is YFSETQ. Trimming cost V 2 bases and J 4 bases, with 13 bases left between them. This CDR3 contains 15 residues. CDR3 DNA sequence: TGCGCCAGCAGCTTCCAGGGGTCGGTCGGAAACACCATATATTTT. This sequence encodes CASSFQGSVGNTIYF.

The genes are TRBV19 and TRBJ1-5; the match to TRBD1 covers 10 bases. V gave up 5 bases and J gave up 9 bases; unmatched junction bases: 7. Germline CDR1 reads LNHDA; CDR2 reads SQIVND (reference sequence). This CDR3 region has 14 residues. The CDR3 coding sequence is TGTGCCAGTAGTGGGGACAGGGGTTATCGGCCCCAGCATTTT. It specifies CASSGDRGYRPQHF.

J is TRBJ2-7 and V is TRBV28; D possibly corresponds to TRBD1 (6 bases). Germline V gives CDR1 MDHEN, CDR2 SYDVKM. This CDR3 comprises 15 residues. The ends were cut back, 6 bases at V and 2 bases at J, with 17 bases in the middle. DNA of the CDR3: TGTGCCAGCAGCCCCGGGACAAAAACTCCCTACGAGCAGTACTTC. It translates to CASSPGTKTPYEQYF.

The chain combines TRBV20-1 with TRBJ2-3; no definite D call. Germline values: CDR1 DFQATT, CDR2 SNEGSKA (reference sequence). This CDR3 is built from 11 residues. V was trimmed by 4 bases and J by 6 bases, leaving 8 bases between them. CDR3 loop: CSATPRDTQYF. CDR3 nucleotides: TGCAGTGCTACCCCCAGGGATACGCAGTATTTT.

This clone was counted between two and nine times. Germline and junction disagree at one end, which may indicate a read error. The rearrangement uses TRBV7-9 and TRBJ1-3, with 7 positions matching TRBD1. Germline lookup yields CDR1 SEHNR and CDR2 FQNEAQ (reference sequence). This CDR3 contains 13 residues. CDR3 DNA: TGTGCCAGCAGCGGCCAGGAAGGGGGCAGAAGGGATTTT. Translated: CASSGQEGGRRDF.

The chain has TRBV10-1 and TRBJ2-7; D is ambiguous. The germline V gene has CDR1 WNHNN and CDR2 SYGVQD (reference sequence). The CDR3 runs 11 residues. V dropped 5 bases and J dropped 5 bases, with 7 bases sitting between them. CDR3: CASSLGNEQYF. DNA of the CDR3: TGCGCCAGCAGTCTCGGTAACGAGCAGTACTTC.

The rearrangement joins TRBV6-1 to TRBJ1-4, with D possibly being TRBD1 (6 bases). CDR1 is MNHNS, CDR2 SASEGT, per germline. Trimming cost V 8 bases and J 5 bases, with 12 bases left between them. The CDR3 runs to 13 residues. The CDR3: CASGDRTNEKLFF. The CDR3 region has the DNA TGTGCCAGCGGAGACAGGACGAATGAAAAACTGTTTTTT.

A note on this clone: This CDR3 is also generated by other DNA sequences in the sample. As DNA, the CDR3 is TGTGCCACCAGCCGAGCCCGGGAGACCCAGTACTTC. Translated: CATSRARETQYF. The genes are TRBV15 and TRBJ2-5; D is unclear. Deletions cut 5 bases from V and 5 bases from J, with 9 bases between. Looked up from germline, CDR1 is LNHNV and CDR2 is YYDKDF (reference sequence). The CDR3 contains 12 residues.

V is TRBV6-5 and J is TRBJ1-1; 9 bases line up with TRBD1. The germline V gene encodes CDR1 MNHEY and CDR2 SVGAGI. The CDR3 loop spans 14 amino acids. V shed 7 bases and J 0 bases; nucleotides not matched to a gene: 3. DNA of the CDR3: TGTGCCAGCAACCGGGACAGGGTGAACACTGAAGCTTTCTTT. This encodes CASNRDRVNTEAFF.

The chain carries TRBV18 and TRBJ2-3, with 9 bases identical to TRBD1. The CDR3 consists of 15 residues. V lost 3 bases, J lost 0 bases, and 1 base stayed unmatched. Per germline, CDR1 KGHSH and CDR2 LQKENI. The CDR3 sequence is CASSPTGGSTDTQYF. The CDR3 DNA follows: TGTGCCAGCTCACCGACAGGGGGTAGCACAGATACGCAGTATTTT. The full variable domain, completed using reference TRBV18 and TRBJ2-3, is NAGVMQNPRHLVRRRGQEARLRCSPMKGHSHVYWYRQLPEEGLKFMVYLQKENIIDESGMPKERFSAEFPKEGPSILRIQQVVRGDSAAYFCASSPTGGSTDTQYFGPGTRLTVL.